This entry concerns a single T cell receptor beta chain. Its antigen is not identified. The donors were part of the roughly 130-subject validation cohort, which stood apart from the roughly 730-subject first cohort. This record belongs to a study of cytomegalovirus exposure and HLA in healthy donors. Study-wide results and caveats: Rarity held for most TCR sequences, but there were some public TCRs that occurred in many donors. According to the study, approximately 150 TCR beta chains were cytomegalovirus-associated. Per published reports, the classifier diagnosed cytomegalovirus status with high specificity and sensitivity.

Here immunoSEQ multiplex PCR was the method, and the copy in TCRdb shows in-frame clones only, minus some. The repertoire includes 240,000 or so clones, around 85% of them detected once, and around 1.2% sits in the top ten. The CDR3 length is 11 residues. Germline-derived CDR1 and CDR2 are DFQATT and SNEGSKA (reference sequence). Trimming stripped 7 bases from V and 1 base from J, with 6 bases between. The receptor was isolated from a woman aged 25 to 39 in good health and CMV-seropositive. The sequenced sample was PBMCs. The V call is TRBV20-1, the J call TRBJ2-3; D may be TRBD1 (5 bases). The CDR3 sequence is CSVGGTDTQYF. In DNA, the CDR3 is TGCAGTGTAGGGGGCACAGATACGCAGTATTTT.